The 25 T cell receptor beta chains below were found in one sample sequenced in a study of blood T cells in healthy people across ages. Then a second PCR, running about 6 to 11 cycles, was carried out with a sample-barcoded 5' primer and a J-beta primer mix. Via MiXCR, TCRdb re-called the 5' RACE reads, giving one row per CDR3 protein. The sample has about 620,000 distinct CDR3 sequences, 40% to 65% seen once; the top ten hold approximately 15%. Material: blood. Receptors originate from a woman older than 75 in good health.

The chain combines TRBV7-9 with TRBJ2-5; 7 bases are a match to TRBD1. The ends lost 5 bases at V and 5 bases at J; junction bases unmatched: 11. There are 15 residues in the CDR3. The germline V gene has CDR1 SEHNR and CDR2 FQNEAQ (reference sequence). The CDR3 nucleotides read TGTGCCAGCAGCCCGGGACAGTCATACAGGGAGACCCAGTACTTC. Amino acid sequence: CASSPGQSYRETQYF.

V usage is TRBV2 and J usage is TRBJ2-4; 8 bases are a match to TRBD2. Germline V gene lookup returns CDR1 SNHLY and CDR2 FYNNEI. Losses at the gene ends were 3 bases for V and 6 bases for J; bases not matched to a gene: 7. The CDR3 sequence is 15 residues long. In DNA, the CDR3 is TGTGCCAGCAGTGAGGTCGGGGGGGCTTTAAACATTCAGTACTTC. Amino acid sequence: CASSEVGGALNIQYF.

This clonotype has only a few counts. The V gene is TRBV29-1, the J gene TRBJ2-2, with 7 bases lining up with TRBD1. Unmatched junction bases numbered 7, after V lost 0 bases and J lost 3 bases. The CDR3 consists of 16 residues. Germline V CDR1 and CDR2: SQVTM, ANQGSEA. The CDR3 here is CSVEDRGQKYTGELFF. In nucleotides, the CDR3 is TGCAGCGTTGAAGATCGGGGACAGAAATACACCGGGGAGCTGTTTTTT.

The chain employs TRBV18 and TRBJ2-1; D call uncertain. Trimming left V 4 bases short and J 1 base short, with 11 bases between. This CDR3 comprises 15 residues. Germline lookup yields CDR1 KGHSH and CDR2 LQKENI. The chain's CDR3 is CASSLNRVSYNEQFF. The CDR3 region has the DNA TGTGCCAGCTCACTAAACCGGGTGTCCTACAATGAGCAGTTCTTC.

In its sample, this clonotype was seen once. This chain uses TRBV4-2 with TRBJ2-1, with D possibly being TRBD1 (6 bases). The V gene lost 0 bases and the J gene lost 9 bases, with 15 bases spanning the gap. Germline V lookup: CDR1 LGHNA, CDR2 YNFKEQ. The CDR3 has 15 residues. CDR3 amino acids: CASSQDYGQGREQFF. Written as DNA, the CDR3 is TGTGCCAGCAGCCAAGATTACGGGCAGGGGCGTGAGCAGTTCTTC.

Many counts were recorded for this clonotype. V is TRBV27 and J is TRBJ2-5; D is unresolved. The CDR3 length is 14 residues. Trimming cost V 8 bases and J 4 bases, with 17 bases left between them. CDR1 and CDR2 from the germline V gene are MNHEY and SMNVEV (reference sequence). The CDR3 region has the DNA TGTGCCAGCTCCTCACTGCCCGCGCCAGAGACCCAGTACTTC. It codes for CASSSLPAPETQYF.

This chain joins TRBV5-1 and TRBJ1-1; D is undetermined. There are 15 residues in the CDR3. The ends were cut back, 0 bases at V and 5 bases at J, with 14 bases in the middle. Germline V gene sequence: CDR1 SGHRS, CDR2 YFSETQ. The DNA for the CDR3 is TGCGCCAGCAGCTTGGAAGGACGCGGAGGGACTGAAGCTTTCTTT. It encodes CASSLEGRGGTEAFF.

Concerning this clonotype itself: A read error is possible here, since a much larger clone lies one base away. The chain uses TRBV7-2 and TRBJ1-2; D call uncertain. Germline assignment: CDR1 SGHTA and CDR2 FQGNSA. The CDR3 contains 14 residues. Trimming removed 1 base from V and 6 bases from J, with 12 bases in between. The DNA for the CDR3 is TGTGCCAGCAGCTTAGTGCGTGGAAACGATGGCTACACCTTC. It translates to CASSLVRGNDGYTF.

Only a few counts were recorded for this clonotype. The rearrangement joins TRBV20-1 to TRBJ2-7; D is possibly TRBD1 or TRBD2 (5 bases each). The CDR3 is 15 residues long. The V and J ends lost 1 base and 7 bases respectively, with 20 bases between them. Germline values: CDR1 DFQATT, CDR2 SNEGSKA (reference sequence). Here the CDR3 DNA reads TGCAGTGCTAGAGGCATGAGGGGCCGGTACAATGAGCAGTACTTC. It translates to CSARGMRGRYNEQYF.

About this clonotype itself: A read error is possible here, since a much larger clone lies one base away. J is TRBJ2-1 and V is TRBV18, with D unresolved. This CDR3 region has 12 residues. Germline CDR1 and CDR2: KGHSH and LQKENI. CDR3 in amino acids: CASSPKDNERFF. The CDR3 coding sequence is TGTGCCAGCTCACCGAAGGATAATGAGCGGTTCTTC. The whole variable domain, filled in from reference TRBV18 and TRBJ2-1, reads NAGVMQNPRHLVRRRGQEARLRCSPMKGHSHVYWYRQLPEEGLKFMVYLQKENIIDESGMPKERFSAEFPKEGPSILRIQQVVRGDSAAYFCASSPKDNERFFGPGTRLTVL.

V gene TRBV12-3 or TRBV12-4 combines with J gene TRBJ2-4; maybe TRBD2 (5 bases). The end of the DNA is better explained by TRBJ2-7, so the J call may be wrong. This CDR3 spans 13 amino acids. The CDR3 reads CASSFQAGGEQYF. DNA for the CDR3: TGTGCCAGCAGTTTCCAAGCAGGAGGCGAGCAGTACTTC.

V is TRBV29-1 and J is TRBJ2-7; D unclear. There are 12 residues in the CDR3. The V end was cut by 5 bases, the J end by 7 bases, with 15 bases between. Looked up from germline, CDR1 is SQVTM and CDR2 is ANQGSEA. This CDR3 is CSVPVSLHEQYF. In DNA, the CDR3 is TGCAGCGTTCCGGTCAGCCTTCATGAGCAGTACTTC.

In DNA, the CDR3 is TGCAGCGTTGAAGGGTTACAGGGGCTTACCCAAGAGACCCAGTACTTC. Translated, it gives CSVEGLQGLTQETQYF. The V gene is TRBV29-1, the J gene TRBJ2-5, with 7 nucleotides matching TRBD1. This CDR3 has 16 residues. CDR1 and CDR2 from the germline V gene are SQVTM and ANQGSEA. V trimming: 1 base; J trimming: 1 base; junction bases outside the gene matches: 9. The full variable domain, completed using reference TRBV29-1 and TRBJ2-5, is SAVISQKPSRDICQRGTSLTIQCQVDSQVTMMFWYRQQPGQSLTLIATANQGSEATYESGFVIDKFPISRPNLTFSTLTVSNMSPEDSSIYLCSVEGLQGLTQETQYFGPGTRLLVL.

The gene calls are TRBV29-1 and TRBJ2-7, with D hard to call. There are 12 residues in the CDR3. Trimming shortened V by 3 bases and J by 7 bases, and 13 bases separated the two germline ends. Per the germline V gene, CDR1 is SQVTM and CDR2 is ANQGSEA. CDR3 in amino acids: CSVEGISHEQYF. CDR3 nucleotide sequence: TGCAGCGTTGAGGGGATCAGCCATGAGCAGTACTTC.

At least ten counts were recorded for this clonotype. CDR3 region: CSATHAQERGQYF. The CDR3 region has the DNA TGCAGTGCCACCCACGCACAGGAGCGGGGGCAGTATTTT. The chain combines TRBV20-1 with TRBJ2-3, with TRBD2 matching over 7 bases. The J segment lost 11 bases and the V segment lost 6 bases, leaving 14 bases of the junction unmatched. The CDR3 sequence is 13 residues long. Germline CDR1 DFQATT, CDR2 SNEGSKA (reference sequence).

The CDR3 DNA is TGCTGCCTATCTAGCGGGGGCCGCACCGGGGAGCTGTTTTTT. The encoded protein is CCLSSGGRTGELFF. J is TRBJ2-2 and V is TRBV29-1; the match to TRBD2 covers 10 bases. CDR1 and CDR2 from the germline V gene are SQVTM and ANQGSEA. The CDR3 consists of 14 residues.

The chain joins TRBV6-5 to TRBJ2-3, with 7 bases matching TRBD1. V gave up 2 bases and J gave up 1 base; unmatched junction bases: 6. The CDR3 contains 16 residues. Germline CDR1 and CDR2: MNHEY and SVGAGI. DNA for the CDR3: TGTGCCAGCAGTTACCCATCCGGGACAGGCACAGATACGCAGTATTTT. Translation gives CASSYPSGTGTDTQYF.

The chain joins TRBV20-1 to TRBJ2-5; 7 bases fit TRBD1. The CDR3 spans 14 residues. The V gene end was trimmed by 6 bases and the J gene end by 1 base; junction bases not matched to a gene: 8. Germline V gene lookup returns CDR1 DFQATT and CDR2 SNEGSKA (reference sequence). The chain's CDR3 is CSADTWDSQETQYF. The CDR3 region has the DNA TGCAGTGCCGACACCTGGGACAGCCAAGAGACCCAGTACTTC.

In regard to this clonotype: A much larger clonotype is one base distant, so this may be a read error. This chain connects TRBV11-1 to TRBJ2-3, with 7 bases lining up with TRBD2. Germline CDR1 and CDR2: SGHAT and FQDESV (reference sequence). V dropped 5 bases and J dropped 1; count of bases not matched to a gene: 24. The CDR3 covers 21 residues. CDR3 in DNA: TGTGCCAGCAGCCTCAGAGGACGGGACTACCTACCAGAGTCACGCACAGATACGCAGTATTTT. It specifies CASSLRGRDYLPESRTDTQYF.

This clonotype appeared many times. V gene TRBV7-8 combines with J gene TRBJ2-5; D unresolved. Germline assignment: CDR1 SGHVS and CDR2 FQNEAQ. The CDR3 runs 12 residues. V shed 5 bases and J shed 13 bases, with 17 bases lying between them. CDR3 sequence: CASSPLTGSTYF. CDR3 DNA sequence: TGTGCCAGCAGCCCACTTACGGGTAGTACGTACTTC.

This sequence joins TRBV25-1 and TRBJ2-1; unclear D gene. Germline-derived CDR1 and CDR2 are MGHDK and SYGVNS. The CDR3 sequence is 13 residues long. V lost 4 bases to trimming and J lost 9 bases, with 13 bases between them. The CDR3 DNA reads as TGTGCCAGCAGTGTCTTGGGCCAGCTTGAGCAGTTCTTC. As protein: CASSVLGQLEQFF.

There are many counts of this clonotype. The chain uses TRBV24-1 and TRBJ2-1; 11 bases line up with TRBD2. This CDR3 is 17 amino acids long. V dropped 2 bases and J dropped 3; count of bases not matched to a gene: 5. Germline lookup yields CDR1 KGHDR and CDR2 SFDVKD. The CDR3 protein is CATSDSYGTSGYNEQFF. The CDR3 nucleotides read TGTGCCACCAGTGATTCCTACGGGACTAGCGGCTACAATGAGCAGTTCTTC.

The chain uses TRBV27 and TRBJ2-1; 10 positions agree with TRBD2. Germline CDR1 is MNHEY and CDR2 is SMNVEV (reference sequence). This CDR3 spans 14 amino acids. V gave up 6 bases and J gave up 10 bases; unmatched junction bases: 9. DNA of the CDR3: TGTGCCAGCAGGAAGCCTAGCGGGAGCGCAGAGCAGTTCTTC. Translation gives CASRKPSGSAEQFF.

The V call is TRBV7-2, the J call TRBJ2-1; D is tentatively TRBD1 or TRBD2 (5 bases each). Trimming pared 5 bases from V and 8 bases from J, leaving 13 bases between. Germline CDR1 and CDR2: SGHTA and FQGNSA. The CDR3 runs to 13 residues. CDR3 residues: CASSAGARDEQFF. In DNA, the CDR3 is TGTGCCAGCAGCGCCGGGGCCCGGGATGAGCAGTTCTTC. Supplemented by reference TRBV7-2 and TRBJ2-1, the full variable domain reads GAGVSQSPSNKVTEKGKDVELRCDPISGHTALYWYRQSLGQGLEFLIYFQGNSAPDKSGLPSDRFSAERTGGSVSTLTIQRTQQEDSAVYLCASSAGARDEQFFGPGTRLTVL.

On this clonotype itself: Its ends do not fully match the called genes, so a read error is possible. The chain's CDR3 is CASSQAGGTGKLFF. The CDR3 DNA follows: TGTGCCAGCAGCCAAGCGGGGGGCACCGGGAAGCTGTTTTTT. The chain joins TRBV3-1 to TRBJ2-2, with D possibly being TRBD2 (7 bases). Germline V lookup: CDR1 LGHDT, CDR2 YNNKEL (reference sequence). CDR3 length: 14 amino acids. Based on the CDR3 plus reference TRBV3-1 and TRBJ2-2, the full variable domain is DTAVSQTPKYLVTQMGNDKSIKCEQNLGHDTMYWYKQDSKKFLKIMFSYNNKELIINETVPNRFSPKSPDKAHLNLHINSLELGDSAVYFCASSQAGGTGKLFFGEGSRLTVL.